One sample yielded the 9 T cell receptor beta chains listed below, sequenced in a study of blood T cell repertoires in COVID-19. Repertoires were generated with immunoSEQ multiplex PCR, while TCRdb's copy carries only in-frame clones and drops some. This sample has fewer than 500,000 clones; about 87% occur once, and the top ten carry roughly 1.4%. Sequenced input: PBMCs or T cells enriched from blood (not recorded which). Receptors were obtained from a man aged 25 to 40 who had recovered from COVID-19.

V and J are TRBV7-9 and TRBJ1-4; D uncertain. The CDR3 covers 16 residues. Germline V gene lookup returns CDR1 SEHNR and CDR2 FQNEAQ (reference sequence). V was clipped by 1 base and J by 8 bases, with 17 bases between them. The CDR3 here is CASSLVPWVGEEKLFF. The CDR3, as DNA: TGTGCCAGCAGCTTAGTCCCCTGGGTGGGAGAAGAAAAACTGTTTTTT.

The chain couples TRBV27 to TRBJ2-1, with 9 bases fitting TRBD1. The germline gives CDR1 MNHEY, CDR2 SMNVEV (reference sequence). The V gene end was trimmed by 8 bases and the J gene end by 8 bases; junction bases not matched to a gene: 13. The CDR3 totals 15 residues. CDR3 sequence reads: CASQDTGGMGYEQFF. The CDR3 DNA is TGTGCCAGCCAAGACACAGGGGGCATGGGATATGAGCAGTTCTTC.

The rearrangement uses TRBV6-6 and TRBJ1-2, with a tentative D call TRBD1 (5 bases). CDR3 length: 14 amino acids. V lost 5 bases and J 4 bases, leaving 14 bases between the germline ends. Germline V lookup: CDR1 MNHNY, CDR2 SVGAGI (reference sequence). The CDR3 DNA sequence: TGTGCCAGCAGTCCCCCGGGAGGGGTCTATGGCTACACCTTC. Translation: CASSPPGGVYGYTF.

The J gene is TRBJ2-7, the V gene TRBV18; D is uncertain. Germline CDR1 KGHSH, CDR2 LQKENI. There are 16 residues in the CDR3. The V end was cut by 0 bases, the J end by 5 bases, with 17 bases between. CDR3 region: CASSPPWNSGSHEQYF. The CDR3 DNA follows: TGTGCCAGCTCACCACCGTGGAACAGTGGAAGCCACGAGCAGTACTTC. Complete variable domain (other parts from reference TRBV18 and TRBJ2-7): NAGVMQNPRHLVRRRGQEARLRCSPMKGHSHVYWYRQLPEEGLKFMVYLQKENIIDESGMPKERFSAEFPKEGPSILRIQQVVRGDSAAYFCASSPPWNSGSHEQYFGPGTRLTVT.

The chain joins TRBV18 to TRBJ2-1; 15 bases fit TRBD2. V lost 3 bases to trimming and J lost 0 bases; unmatched junction nucleotides: 6. The CDR3 is 19 residues long. CDR1 and CDR2 from the germline V gene are KGHSH and LQKENI. The CDR3 protein is CASSPPGLAGGLSYNEQFF. In DNA, the CDR3 is TGTGCCAGCTCACCGCCGGGACTAGCGGGGGGCCTCTCCTACAATGAGCAGTTCTTC.

This CDR3 reads CAISESSVGTDTQYF. The CDR3 DNA sequence: TGTGCCATCAGTGAGTCGTCGGTTGGCACAGATACGCAGTATTTT. V is TRBV10-3 and J is TRBJ2-3; D is unresolved. The CDR3 is 15 residues long. Germline V gene data show CDR1 as ENHRY and CDR2 as SYGVKD. Trimming left V 0 bases short and J 1 base short, with 8 bases between.

The chain couples TRBV7-9 to TRBJ1-1; 9 nucleotides agree with TRBD1. With V trimmed by 5 bases and J by 8 bases, 15 bases remained unmatched. CDR3 length: 16 residues. Germline V gene data show CDR1 as SEHNR and CDR2 as FQNEAQ (reference sequence). CDR3 protein: CASSRFRVRTGEEAFF. CDR3 nucleotides: TGTGCCAGCAGCCGCTTTCGGGTGCGGACAGGGGAAGAAGCTTTCTTT.

The chain carries TRBV10-2 and TRBJ2-3; 8 nucleotides match TRBD2. This CDR3 has 13 amino acids. Germline lookup yields CDR1 WSHSY and CDR2 SAAADI. V gave up 8 bases and J gave up 1 base; unmatched junction bases: 2. In DNA form, the CDR3 reads TGCGCCAGCGCGGGGGGCCGCACAGATACGCAGTATTTT. The encoded protein is CASAGGRTDTQYF.

The J gene is TRBJ2-7, the V gene TRBV11-2; 9 nucleotides agree with TRBD2. With V trimmed by 3 bases and J by 4 bases, 7 bases remained unmatched. CDR3 length: 15 residues. Looked up from germline, CDR1 is SGHAT and CDR2 is FQNNGV. CDR3 coding DNA: TGTGCCAGCAGCTTCTCTAGCGGGGAAATATACGAGCAGTACTTC. Translating gives CASSFSSGEIYEQYF.